This T cell receptor beta chain was retrieved from a study of shared clonotypes between healthy human individuals. Data came from immunoSEQ multiplex PCR; TCRdb stores just in-frame clones and leaves some out. The sample carries about 2 million clones, just under 95% recorded once. Naivety among CD8 cells was defined by CD45RO negativity and positive CCR7 selection, thereby excluding terminally differentiated effector memory CD45RA+ cells. The sequence came from a man aged 18-30 years in good health. Sequencing was done on a sample of naive CD8+ T cells sorted from blood.

The DNA for the CDR3 is TGTGCCAGTAGTATAGATGGGTTCTACGAGCAGTACTTC. It encodes CASSIDGFYEQYF. The V gene is TRBV19, the J gene TRBJ2-7; D gene ambiguous. The CDR3 runs 13 residues. Trimming shortened V by 0 bases and J by 3 bases, and 6 bases separated the two germline ends. Germline values: CDR1 LNHDA, CDR2 SQIVND (reference sequence).